The 15 T cell receptor beta chains below were found in one sample sequenced in a study of blood T cell repertoires in COVID-19. The assay was immunoSEQ multiplex PCR, and TCRdb's table has in-frame clones only and misses some. The sample consists of about 250,000 clones, roughly 86% of them appearing once. Specimen: peripheral blood. The receptors were sampled from a woman aged 55-75 years who had recovered from COVID-19.

In this sample, this clone turned up once. The V gene is TRBV9, the J gene TRBJ2-3, with D unresolved. Looked up from germline, CDR1 is SGDLS and CDR2 is YYNGEE. The CDR3 sequence is 13 residues long. The ends were cut back, 0 bases at V and 4 bases at J, with 6 bases in the middle. The chain's CDR3 is CASSVVQPDTQYF. DNA of the CDR3: TGTGCCAGCAGCGTAGTACAGCCAGATACGCAGTATTTT.

The CDR3 is CASRRDSSGNTIYF. CDR3 nucleotide sequence: TGTGCCAGCAGACGGGACAGCTCTGGAAACACCATATATTTT. The rearrangement links TRBV7-9 to TRBJ1-3; 7 nucleotides agree with TRBD1. The CDR3 loop spans 14 amino acids. Germline loops: CDR1 SEHNR, CDR2 FQNEAQ (reference sequence). V lost 6 bases, J lost 0 bases, and 2 bases stayed unmatched.

This clone was picked up a small number of times. V usage is TRBV28 and J usage is TRBJ1-4; possible D gene TRBD1, 6 bases. Germline assignment: CDR1 MDHEN and CDR2 SYDVKM. V was cut by 7 bases and J by 2 bases, with 23 bases left in between. This CDR3 is 18 amino acids long. The CDR3 bases are TGTGCCAGCATCCCCTGGGGGGGGCTAGAAGGGACTAATGAAAAACTGTTTTTT. Translating gives CASIPWGGLEGTNEKLFF. The variable domain in full, completed from reference TRBV28 and TRBJ1-4, reads DVKVTQSSRYLVKRTGEKVFLECVQDMDHENMFWYRQDPGLGLRLIYFSYDVKMKEKGDIPEGYSVSREKKERFSLILESASTNQTSMYLCASIPWGGLEGTNEKLFFGSGTQLSVL.

The V and J genes are TRBV19 and TRBJ1-2, with a possible D match to TRBD1 (5 bases). The CDR3 is made up of 12 amino acids. Trimming left V 8 bases short and J 4 bases short, with 11 bases between. Germline V gene data show CDR1 as LNHDA and CDR2 as SQIVND (reference sequence). CDR3 residues: CASGQGFYGYTF. DNA of the CDR3: TGTGCCAGTGGCCAGGGCTTCTATGGCTACACCTTC. The complete variable domain, with remaining parts taken from reference TRBV19 and TRBJ1-2, reads DGGITQSPKYLFRKEGQNVTLSCEQNLNHDAMYWYRQDPGQGLRLIYYSQIVNDFQKGDIAEGYSVSREKKESFPLTVTSAQKNPTAFYLCASGQGFYGYTFGSGTRLTVV.

The rearrangement joins TRBV9 to TRBJ2-2, with 8 nucleotides matching TRBD1. CDR1 is SGDLS and CDR2 is YYNGEE in the germline V gene. V trimming: 3 bases; J trimming: 1 base; junction bases outside the gene matches: 2. The CDR3 loop spans 15 amino acids. This chain's CDR3 is CASSEGQGNTGELFF. CDR3 DNA: TGTGCCAGCAGCGAAGGACAGGGGAACACCGGGGAGCTGTTTTTT.

The table lists this clone with a few counts. The CDR3 DNA reads as TGTGCCAGCAGCCAAGAGCGCGTCTACACCGGGGAGCTGTTTTTT. It translates to CASSQERVYTGELFF. The chain employs TRBV14 and TRBJ2-2; D gene uncertain. V was pared by 0 bases and J by 3 bases, with 8 bases between. This CDR3 region has 15 residues. CDR1 and CDR2 from the germline V gene are SGHDN and FVKESK.

The chain employs TRBV7-2 and TRBJ2-7; TRBD2 is a possible D gene (7 bases). The CDR3 loop spans 16 amino acids. Germline V gene lookup returns CDR1 SGHTA and CDR2 FQGNSA. Trimming took 1 base from V and 0 from J, leaving 13 bases between them. CDR3 sequence: CASSLVGGLSSYEQYF. DNA for the CDR3: TGTGCCAGCAGCTTAGTCGGGGGGCTTAGCTCCTACGAGCAGTACTTC.

The V and J genes are TRBV7-6 and TRBJ1-6; D gene ambiguous. V shed 8 bases and J shed 5 bases, with 13 bases lying between them. This CDR3 contains 14 residues. Germline CDR1 and CDR2: SGHVS and FNYEAQ. In DNA, the CDR3 is TGTGCCAGCGGAAACACAGTTAATAATTCACCCCTCCACTTT. This gives the protein CASGNTVNNSPLHF.

The chain carries TRBV28 and TRBJ2-7; a possible D gene is TRBD1 (5 bases). The germline V and J ends were trimmed by 6 bases and 2 bases, with 14 bases remaining between them. The germline gives CDR1 MDHEN, CDR2 SYDVKM. This CDR3 is built from 14 residues. CDR3 sequence (DNA): TGTGCCAGCAGCAACTTGACAGTACCCTACGAGCAGTACTTC. As protein: CASSNLTVPYEQYF. Filled out from reference TRBV28 and TRBJ2-7, the complete variable domain reads DVKVTQSSRYLVKRTGEKVFLECVQDMDHENMFWYRQDPGLGLRLIYFSYDVKMKEKGDIPEGYSVSREKKERFSLILESASTNQTSMYLCASSNLTVPYEQYFGPGTRLTVT.

The chain joins TRBV7-3 to TRBJ1-1; 8 bases fit TRBD1. After removal of 4 bases from V and 5 bases from J, the junction contained 3 bases not matched to a gene. There are 13 residues in the CDR3. Germline CDR1 reads SGHTA; CDR2 reads FQGTGA. As DNA, the CDR3 is TGTGCCAGCAGCTGGACAGGGTTAACTGAAGCTTTCTTT. Amino acid sequence: CASSWTGLTEAFF.

The chain links TRBV5-8 to TRBJ2-7; possibly TRBD2 for D (5 bases). CDR1 is SGHTS and CDR2 is YDEGEE in the germline V gene. The CDR3 covers 14 residues. V lost 4 bases and J 12 bases, leaving 23 bases between the germline ends. The CDR3 here is CASSPRFAGSGSYF. The CDR3 coding sequence is TGTGCCAGCAGCCCCCGTTTCGCAGGCTCGGGGTCGTACTTC. Looking up the rest from reference TRBV5-8 and TRBJ2-7 gives the full variable domain: EAGVTQSPTHLIKTRGQQATLRCSPISGHTSVYWYQQALGLGLQFLLWYDEGEERNRGNFPPRFSGRQFPNYSSELNVNALELEDSALYLCASSPRFAGSGSYFGPGTRLTVT.

The chain joins TRBV7-8 to TRBJ1-1; perhaps TRBD1 as D (6 bases). Trimming took 1 base from V and 1 from J, leaving 7 bases between them. CDR1 is SGHVS and CDR2 is FQNEAQ in the germline V gene. This CDR3 comprises 14 residues. In nucleotides, the CDR3 is TGTGCCAGCAGCTTAGAGGGACAGAACACTGAAGCTTTCTTT. Protein: CASSLEGQNTEAFF.

The chain couples TRBV6-2 or TRBV6-3 to TRBJ1-5; TRBD1 might be the D (5 bases). The V end was cut by 4 bases, the J end by 7 bases, with 11 bases between. Germline values: CDR1 MNHEY, CDR2 SVGEGT. The CDR3 is 13 amino acids. CDR3 nucleotide sequence: TGTGCCAGCAGTTCCAGGGTTGGGCAGCCCCAGCATTTT. It codes for CASSSRVGQPQHF.

The chain combines TRBV5-1 with TRBJ2-2; D possibly corresponds to TRBD2 (6 bases). The CDR3 contains 14 residues. V lost 4 bases and J 2 bases, leaving 9 bases between the germline ends. In germline, CDR1 is SGHRS, CDR2 YFSETQ. The CDR3 spells CASSAGLNTGELFF. The CDR3 DNA sequence: TGCGCCAGCAGCGCGGGACTTAACACCGGGGAGCTGTTTTTT.

The count of this clone is one. This chain connects TRBV7-8 to TRBJ2-5; 9 nucleotides align to TRBD1. Looked up from germline, CDR1 is SGHVS and CDR2 is FQNEAQ. The junction had 13 bases not matched to a gene; V was cut back by 5 bases and J by 3 bases. The CDR3 totals 17 residues. The CDR3 region has the DNA TGTGCCAGCAGCCGGACAGGGGCTGGGGGGAGAGAAGAGACCCAGTACTTC. This encodes CASSRTGAGGREETQYF.